This is a list of T cell receptor beta chains from one sample in a study of cytomegalovirus exposure and HLA in healthy donors. Sequencing was performed with immunoSEQ multiplex PCR; in TCRdb, only in-frame clones are kept and a portion is missing. The profile covers fewer than 350,000 clones, with 85% to 90% appearing a single time and approximately 0.88% taken by the ten largest. Sequencing was performed on PBMCs. The receptors were gathered from a woman under 30 in good health and CMV-seronegative. CDR3s include the opening cysteine and the closing phenylalanine or tryptophan. D genes are given only for firm matches. Where a row states a size, it is once, few, many or the class of an expanded clone; other rows omit it.

TGTGCCACCAGCAGAGCGGGACTAGCGGGGTCCTACGAGCAGTACTTC,CATSRAGLAGSYEQYF,TRBJ2-7,.,TRBV15,16,TRBD2
TGTGCCAGCAGTGAAGCGCTTCCGGGGGGCGTAGGCTACACCTTC,CASSEALPGGVGYTF,TRBJ1-2,.,TRBV2,15,.
TGTGCCAGCAGCTCCCGCCAGGCAACTAATGAAAAACTGTTTTTT,CASSSRQATNEKLFF,TRBJ1-4,.,TRBV9,15,.
TGTGCCAGCAGTGAAATGGGACAGGGTGAATTC,CASSEMGQGEF,TRBJ2-7,few,TRBV2,11,TRBD1
TGTGCCAGCAGTGACTCGGGGTTGTCGGCTAGCGGGAGGTGGAATGAGCAGTTCTTC,CASSDSGLSASGRWNEQFF,TRBJ2-1,.,TRBV6-4,19,TRBD2
TGTGCCAGTAGTTCGGACAGGAGCTCCTACAATGAGCAGTTCTTC,CASSSDRSSYNEQFF,TRBJ2-1,few,TRBV19,15,TRBD1
TGTGCCAGCAGTTTCGGGACAGGGGGCTCAGATACGCAGTATTTT,CASSFGTGGSDTQYF,TRBJ2-3,.,TRBV27,15,TRBD1
TGTGCCAGCAGCTCGGGCGGGACGGATTATAGCAATCAGCCCCAGCATTTT,CASSSGGTDYSNQPQHF,TRBJ1-5,once,TRBV5-6,17,.
TGTGCCAGCAGTCCCGCAGAGACAGGGTCGGAGACCCAGTACTTC,CASSPAETGSETQYF,TRBJ2-5,.,TRBV6-5,15,TRBD1
TGTGCCAGTGACCGGGGGACTAGCCCTCGCAATGAGCAGTTCTTC,CASDRGTSPRNEQFF,TRBJ2-1,once,TRBV6-5,15,TRBD2
TGTGCCTGGAGACGACTAGAAAACCGGGACAGGAACTACGAGCAGTACTTC,CAWRRLENRDRNYEQYF,TRBJ2-7,once,TRBV30,17,TRBD1
TGTGCCACCAGCAAACCGGGACTAGCGGAACCCTCCTACAATGAGCAGTTCTTC,CATSKPGLAEPSYNEQFF,TRBJ2-1,.,TRBV15,18,TRBD2
TGTGCCAGCAGGTCTAGCGGGAGCTCCTACGAGCAGTACTTC,CASRSSGSSYEQYF,TRBJ2-7,.,TRBV7-3,14,TRBD2
TGTGCCAGCAGCACGACAGGGCTATATGAAGCTTTCTTT,CASSTTGLYEAFF,TRBJ1-1,.,TRBV7-8,13,TRBD1
TGCGCCAGCAGCTTAGGAGGAACTGGAAACACCATATATTTT,CASSLGGTGNTIYF,TRBJ1-3,.,TRBV5-1,14,.
TGTGCCAGCAGCTCTAACCGGGGACAGGGGATAAACTATGGCTACACCTTC,CASSSNRGQGINYGYTF,TRBJ1-2,.,TRBV11-2,17,TRBD1
TGCGCCAGCAGCCAAGATCTTTTCGCCTACGAGCAGTACTTC,CASSQDLFAYEQYF,TRBJ2-7,.,TRBV4-3,14,.
TGTGCCAGCAGCCCCATGCGGACCGGGGAGCTGTTTTTT,CASSPMRTGELFF,TRBJ2-2,.,TRBV6-6,13,.
TGTGCCACCAGCAGAGTAGGGGGCGAGGCCGAGCAGTACTTC,CATSRVGGEAEQYF,TRBJ2-7,once,TRBV15,14,TRBD1
TGTGCCAGCAGCGTACGGGGGGACCGGCCGACAGATACGCAGTATTTT,CASSVRGDRPTDTQYF,TRBJ2-3,.,TRBV9,16,TRBD2
TGTGCCAGCAGTCCCGGGGGGCGGGACTATGGCTACACCTTC,CASSPGGRDYGYTF,TRBJ1-2,few,TRBV27,14,.
TGTGCCAGTAGTATTGCGGGGGTACGCAATCAGCCCCAGCATTTT,CASSIAGVRNQPQHF,TRBJ1-5,.,TRBV19,15,.
TGTGCCAGCAGTTACAAGGCCGGGACAGGGTTCGTCTTTAACTACGAGCAGTACTTC,CASSYKAGTGFVFNYEQYF,TRBJ2-7,.,TRBV27,19,TRBD1
TGCAGCGTTGAAGTAACGGCAGGCAACTATGGCTACACCTTC,CSVEVTAGNYGYTF,TRBJ1-2,.,TRBV29-1,14,.
TGTGCCAGCAGCTTAGGCCAGGGTAGATACGAGCAGTACTTC,CASSLGQGRYEQYF,TRBJ2-7,.,TRBV7-9,14,.
TGTGCCAGCAGTTTATTTTTAGCGGGAGCCGGCGAGCAGTACTTC,CASSLFLAGAGEQYF,TRBJ2-7,.,TRBV28,15,TRBD2
TGTGCCACCAGCGAACGGGGACAGATATATGAAGCTTTCTTT,CATSERGQIYEAFF,TRBJ1-1,.,TRBV15,14,TRBD1
TGTGCCTACGGACAGATTTTCACTGAAGCTTTCTTT,CAYGQIFTEAFF,TRBJ1-1,.,TRBV5-4,12,.
TGTGCCAGCAGGCTCCCCTTAGGAGAAGGGGTCACTGAGCAGTTCTTC,CASRLPLGEGVTEQFF,TRBJ2-1,.,TRBV7-9,16,.
TGTGCCAGTAGTCAGTCGGGACAGACCTATGGCTACACCTTC,CASSQSGQTYGYTF,TRBJ1-2,few,TRBV19,14,TRBD1
TGCGCCAGCAGCTGGTTGGACGGACAGGGGTCCTTC,CASSWLDGQGSF,TRBJ2-7,.,TRBV5-1,12,TRBD1
TGTGCCAGCAGTTCACGAGGACAGCTTTCTGGGGCCAACGTCCTGACTTTC,CASSSRGQLSGANVLTF,TRBJ2-6,.,TRBV27,17,.
TGTGCCAGCAGCTTAGGACAGAGCTCCTATAATTCACCCCTCCACTTT,CASSLGQSSYNSPLHF,TRBJ1-6,.,TRBV7-9,16,.
TGTGCCAGCAGCTTTACAGGGGCTGGGGGAAAAGAGACCCAGTACTTC,CASSFTGAGGKETQYF,TRBJ2-5,.,TRBV5-6,16,TRBD1
TGTGCCAGCAGTGATGGTTCCGGTGGAGGTGGTGAAAAACTGTTTTTT,CASSDGSGGGGEKLFF,TRBJ1-4,once,TRBV6-1,16,.
TGTGCCACCGCACAGGGAAGCAATCAGCCCCAGCATTTT,CATAQGSNQPQHF,TRBJ1-5,.,TRBV15,13,.
TGCGCCAGCAGCCAACTACTAGCGGCAGAGACCCAGTACTTC,CASSQLLAAETQYF,TRBJ2-5,.,TRBV4-1,14,TRBD2